Listed here are 25 T cell receptor beta chains from one sample, sequenced in a study of spatial heterogeneity in lung cancer. The time point denotes: sample taken at primary tumor resection. Whole RNA from tumor, nontumor lung or frozen PBMC was sequenced unsorted. MiXCR, applied by TCRdb to the 5' RACE reads, yields one record per CDR3 protein. The sample has under 10,000 distinct CDR3 sequences; roughly 5% are singletons. The sequencing used PBMCs, collected at surgery. These receptors originate from a male donor with early-stage non-small cell lung cancer.

A remark on this clonotype: The library was prepared for alpha chains; this beta chain is a stray read, so its frequency means little. The gene calls are TRBV11-2 and TRBJ1-1; D not certain. CDR1 is SGHAT and CDR2 is FQNNGV in the germline V gene. The CDR3 runs 13 residues. The V end lost 4 bases, the J end lost 5 bases, and 11 bases lay between the germline ends. Here the CDR3 DNA reads TGTGCCAGCAGCTCTCCCCGGTTAACTGAAGCTTTCTTT. This sequence encodes CASSSPRLTEAFF.

For this clonotype: The CDR3 ends on some other residue instead of the conserved phenylalanine or tryptophan, so this is likely a read error. The library was designed around alpha chains, so this beta chain is a stray read whose abundance carries little weight. V gene TRBV4-2 combines with J gene TRBJ1-1; D is ambiguous. In germline, CDR1 is LGHNA, CDR2 YNFKEQ. The CDR3 has 14 residues. V lost 4 bases and J 1 base, leaving 10 bases between the germline ends. Here the CDR3 reads CASSRMIENTEAFL. CDR3 nucleotides: TGTGCCAGCAGCCGCATGATAGAGAACACTGAAGCTTTCCTT.

By proportion, this clonotype is medium-sized. This beta chain is an unintended read in a library built for alpha chains; its size means little. The chain recombines TRBV20-1 with TRBJ1-6, with D tentatively TRBD1 (5 bases). From germline, CDR1 is DFQATT and CDR2 SNEGSKA (reference sequence). Between the trimmed V and J ends, which lost 2 bases and 7 bases, there was a span of 12 bases. The CDR3 runs 14 residues. CDR3 DNA sequence: TGCAGTGCTAGACCCGGGACGGAGAATTCACCCCTCCACTTT. It specifies CSARPGTENSPLHF.

This clonotype was seen repeatedly, ten times or more. Being off target in a library aimed at alpha chains, this beta chain has a size of little meaning. This sequence joins TRBV20-1 and TRBJ1-6; no clear D. V was trimmed by 7 bases and J by 2 bases, leaving 9 bases between them. Germline V CDR1 and CDR2: DFQATT, SNEGSKA (reference sequence). The CDR3 is made up of 13 amino acids. The DNA of the CDR3 is TGCAGTGTCAAAGGGACCTATAATTCACCCCTCCACTTT. Residues: CSVKGTYNSPLHF.

This clonotype was recorded at least ten times. This beta chain appears as a stray read in a library generated for alpha chains; its size is not informative. V and J are TRBV19 and TRBJ1-1; the D gene is possibly TRBD1 (5 bases). This CDR3 has 16 residues. V gave up 4 bases and J gave up 0 bases, with 15 bases separating them. Per the germline V gene, CDR1 is LNHDA and CDR2 is SQIVND (reference sequence). This chain's CDR3 is CASSNRDGLMNTEAFF. Here the CDR3 DNA reads TGTGCCAGTAGTAACCGGGACGGGCTAATGAACACTGAAGCTTTCTTT.

This clonotype was seen repeatedly, ten times or more. Since the library was made to target alpha chains, this beta chain is a stray read and its abundance is not meaningful. The V call is TRBV6-2 or TRBV6-3, the J call TRBJ2-7, with 7 bases matching TRBD1. The V gene end was trimmed by 6 bases and the J gene end by 3 bases; junction bases not matched to a gene: 2. Germline V gene lookup returns CDR1 MNHEY and CDR2 SVGEGT. This CDR3 contains 12 residues. The chain's CDR3 is CASRRQGYEQYF. CDR3 DNA sequence: TGTGCCAGCAGAAGACAGGGCTACGAGCAGTACTTC.

This clonotype was counted ten times or more. The library was prepared for alpha chains; this beta chain is a stray read, so its frequency means little. The chain recombines TRBV7-2 with TRBJ1-3; 7 bases are shared with TRBD1. The CDR3 runs 15 residues. The V gene's germline CDR1 is SGHTA and CDR2 FQGNSA. V lost 7 bases, J lost 0 bases, and 6 bases stayed unmatched. Here the CDR3 reads CASTSGGISGNTIYF. The CDR3, as DNA: TGTGCCAGCACCTCAGGGGGGATCTCTGGAAACACCATATATTTT.

On this clonotype: This beta chain is off target for a library built for alpha chains, so its abundance means little. This chain uses TRBV12-3 or TRBV12-4 with TRBJ2-3, with D possibly matching TRBD2 (7 bases). V dropped 0 bases and J dropped 5 bases, with 9 bases sitting between them. CDR3 length: 14 residues. CDR3 loop: CASSLAGGQDTQYF. Written as DNA, the CDR3 is TGTGCCAGCAGTTTAGCGGGGGGGCAAGATACGCAGTATTTT.

This clonotype is medium-sized. This beta chain was picked up by a library intended for alpha chains and is off target, so its count carries little meaning. The chain links TRBV29-1 to TRBJ2-5; D might be TRBD1 or TRBD2, each matching 5 bases. V was pared by 7 bases and J by 6 bases, with 18 bases between. Germline-derived CDR1 and CDR2 are SQVTM and ANQGSEA. The CDR3 totals 13 residues. In DNA, the CDR3 is TGCAGCGCGGAGAGTGAGGGGTGGAAGACCCAGTACTTC. It is translated as CSAESEGWKTQYF.

Ten or more counts support this clonotype. With the library built for alpha chains, this beta chain is off target and its frequency is not meaningful. The J gene is TRBJ1-6, the V gene TRBV2; no reliable D call. CDR1 is SNHLY, CDR2 FYNNEI, per germline. The CDR3 runs 14 residues. V gave up 5 bases and J gave up 10 bases, with 15 bases separating them. CDR3 bases: TGTGCCAGCAGTCAGACGGGTTTCATGTCACCCCTCCACTTT. Translating it yields CASSQTGFMSPLHF. Complete variable domain (other parts from reference TRBV2 and TRBJ1-6): EPEVTQTPSHQVTQMGQEVILRCVPISNHLYFYWYRQILGQKVEFLVSFYNNEISEKSEIFDDQFSVERPDGSNFTLKIRSTKLEDSAMYFCASSQTGFMSPLHFGNGTRLTVT.

This clonotype appeared many times. The library was prepared for alpha chains; this beta chain is a stray read, so its frequency means little. The V and J genes are TRBV7-8 and TRBJ2-1, with 8 bases lining up with TRBD1. Germline values: CDR1 SGHVS, CDR2 FQNEAQ. Trimming took 2 bases from V and 5 from J; bases not matched to a gene: 14. CDR3 length: 18 residues. CDR3 residues: CASSLRTGYGAGDNEQFF. CDR3 bases: TGTGCCAGCAGCTTACGGACAGGGTACGGAGCTGGGGACAATGAGCAGTTCTTC.

This clonotype was detected ten times or more. This beta chain lies outside the target of a library built for alpha chains; its clone size means little. The chain is built from TRBV20-1 and TRBJ2-5, with D possibly being TRBD2 (5 bases). V gave up 5 bases and J gave up 5 bases, with 12 bases separating them. The CDR3 spans 12 residues. Per germline, CDR1 DFQATT and CDR2 SNEGSKA (reference sequence). The CDR3 DNA reads as TGCAGTGCTGGACTGAAGCGGGAGACCCAGTACTTC. Residues: CSAGLKRETQYF.

This clonotype was seen more than once but under ten times. With the library built for alpha chains, this beta chain is off target and its frequency is not meaningful. The genes are TRBV4-2 and TRBJ2-7, with 9 bases that match TRBD2. Germline-derived CDR1 and CDR2 are LGHNA and YNFKEQ. V lost 4 bases and J lost 6; bases outside the gene matches: 4. CDR3 length equals 13 residues. CDR3 protein: CASSRGLAGEQYF. CDR3 in DNA: TGTGCCAGCAGCCGGGGACTAGCCGGCGAGCAGTACTTC.

This clonotype was counted at least ten times. Being off target in a library aimed at alpha chains, this beta chain has a size of little meaning. The chain joins TRBV12-3 or TRBV12-4 to TRBJ1-2; D not certain. The germline V and J ends were trimmed by 8 bases and 1 base, with 8 bases remaining between them. The length of the CDR3 is 12 residues. CDR3 protein: CASEGNNYGYTF. As DNA, the CDR3 is TGTGCCAGCGAAGGAAATAACTATGGCTACACCTTC.

This clonotype was found a few times. As an off-target read in a library built for alpha chains, this beta chain has a frequency of little significance. The chain employs TRBV5-6 and TRBJ2-1; tentatively, D is TRBD1 (5 bases). There are 18 residues in the CDR3. CDR1 and CDR2 from the germline V gene are SGHDT and YYEEEE. The ends were cut back, 4 bases at V and 5 bases at J, with 25 bases in the middle. CDR3 sequence reads: CASSDYWTSSRRDNEQFF. The CDR3 DNA reads as TGTGCCAGCAGCGATTACTGGACAAGTTCCCGCCGGGACAATGAGCAGTTCTTC.

By proportion, this clonotype is medium-sized (0.01 to 0.1%). This beta chain is an off-target read within a library intended for alpha chains, so its frequency means little. The chain has TRBV7-9 and TRBJ2-1; 10 bases align to TRBD1. CDR1 is SEHNR and CDR2 is FQNEAQ in the germline V gene (reference sequence). With 4 bases clipped from V and 6 bases from J, the junction kept 3 bases outside the gene matches. CDR3 length equals 14 residues. The CDR3 sequence: CASSYRDRGNEQFF. The CDR3 coding sequence is TGTGCCAGCAGCTACCGGGACAGGGGCAATGAGCAGTTCTTC.

About this clonotype: As an off-target read in a library built for alpha chains, this beta chain has a frequency of little significance. This chain connects TRBV4-1 to TRBJ2-4; TRBD1 might be the D (6 bases). Per the germline V gene, CDR1 is MGHRA and CDR2 is YSYEKL. V was cut by 2 bases and J by 12 bases, with 26 bases left in between. The CDR3 is 17 residues long. The CDR3 region has the DNA TGCGCCAGCAGCCAATATCCGACATTCCCTTCCTCAGGGGATCAGTACTTC. Translating it yields CASSQYPTFPSSGDQYF.

This clonotype was seen more than once but under ten times. Because the library targeted alpha chains, this beta chain is an off-target read whose size means little. The chain carries TRBV6-5 and TRBJ1-2; 10 bases agree with TRBD1. J lost 10 bases, V lost 6 bases, and 8 bases had no gene match. The CDR3 runs to 13 residues. Germline-derived CDR1 and CDR2 are MNHEY and SVGAGI. The CDR3 DNA follows: TGTGCCAGCAGCCCAGGACAGGGGGGATTCTACACCTTC. It yields the protein CASSPGQGGFYTF.

This clonotype was seen at least ten times. For a library built for alpha chains, this beta chain is a stray read; little rests on its size. The V gene is TRBV6-5, the J gene TRBJ1-4; 7 bases map to TRBD1. The CDR3 is made up of 17 amino acids. The V gene end was trimmed by 2 bases and the J gene end by 5 bases; junction bases not matched to a gene: 11. Looked up from germline, CDR1 is MNHEY and CDR2 is SVGAGI. Here the CDR3 DNA reads TGTGCCAGCAGTTACACCCTATTGACAGGGACAAATGAAAAACTGTTTTTT. Its translation: CASSYTLLTGTNEKLFF.

With respect to this clonotype: The library was designed around alpha chains, so this beta chain is a stray read whose abundance carries little weight. The chain recombines TRBV5-1 with TRBJ1-2, with unresolved D. Germline V gene data show CDR1 as SGHRS and CDR2 as YFSETQ. V shed 7 bases and J shed 1 base, with 17 bases lying between them. This CDR3 is built from 15 residues. The CDR3, as DNA: TGCGCCAGCGGCTCTACACCTACTTTTAACTATGGCTACACCTTC. Translated: CASGSTPTFNYGYTF. Using reference TRBV5-1 and TRBJ1-2 for the parts outside the CDR3, the full variable domain is KAGVTQTPRYLIKTRGQQVTLSCSPISGHRSVSWYQQTPGQGLQFLFEYFSETQRNKGNFPGRFSGRQFSNSRSEMNVSTLELGDSALYLCASGSTPTFNYGYTFGSGTRLTVV.

In its sample, this clonotype was seen many times. This beta chain turned up in a library designed for alpha chains; as an off-target read, its abundance says little. The rearrangement links TRBV19 to TRBJ2-2; tentatively, D is TRBD1 (5 bases). V dropped 6 bases and J dropped 4 bases, with 12 bases sitting between them. The CDR3 consists of 14 residues. CDR1 LNHDA and CDR2 SQIVND come from the germline V gene (reference sequence). The CDR3: CASRSKGRTGELFF. Here the CDR3 DNA reads TGTGCCAGTAGATCAAAGGGGCGCACCGGGGAGCTGTTTTTT.

This clonotype has ten or more counts. This beta chain came through as a stray read in a library set up for alpha chains, and its size says little. The J gene is TRBJ2-5, the V gene TRBV20-1; D is unclear. The V and J ends lost 6 bases and 4 bases respectively, with 18 bases between them. This CDR3 has 14 residues. Germline V gene data show CDR1 as DFQATT and CDR2 as SNEGSKA (reference sequence). The CDR3 nucleotides are TGCAGTGCACCACCTCTAGGGCATCGAGAGACCCAGTACTTC. Encoded protein: CSAPPLGHRETQYF.

This clonotype showed up many times. The library was designed around alpha chains, so this beta chain is a stray read whose abundance carries little weight. The chain employs TRBV7-8 and TRBJ1-1, with a tentative D call TRBD1 (5 bases). Germline CDR1 and CDR2: SGHVS and FQNEAQ. V lost 1 base to trimming and J lost 13 bases, with 22 bases between them. The length of the CDR3 is 15 residues. The CDR3 region has the DNA TGTGCCAGCAGCTTAGGGCAGGGCTTGACCCTCGGGCATTTCTTT. Translation: CASSLGQGLTLGHFF.

This clonotype was detected only a few times. In a library made to pick up alpha chains, this beta chain is a stray read with a size that means little. The V and J genes are TRBV20-1 and TRBJ1-3, with D tentatively TRBD1 (6 bases). CDR3 size: 14 residues. Germline CDR1 and CDR2: DFQATT and SNEGSKA (reference sequence). V dropped 5 bases and J dropped 3 bases, with 14 bases sitting between them. The CDR3: CSASTGSVGNTIYF. Written as DNA, the CDR3 is TGCAGTGCTTCGACAGGCTCGGTTGGAAACACCATATATTTT.

This clonotype was picked up many times. Since it is a stray read in a library aimed at alpha chains, this beta chain has a size that is not meaningful. The rearrangement links TRBV6-5 to TRBJ1-1, with D possibly being TRBD1 (6 bases). V lost 2 bases to trimming and J lost 5 bases, with 9 bases between them. CDR1 MNHEY and CDR2 SVGAGI come from the germline V gene. The CDR3 contains 13 residues. Written as DNA, the CDR3 is TGTGCCAGCAGTTACGAGGGGGATACTGAAGCTTTCTTT. Residues: CASSYEGDTEAFF.